This entry lists 9 T cell receptor beta chains sequenced from one sample in a study of cytomegalovirus exposure and HLA in healthy donors. The PCR had 60 Vbeta and 13 Jbeta primers. Generated by immunoSEQ multiplex PCR, the TCRdb table keeps only in-frame clones and is missing some. The sample lists about 160,000 clones, 81% occurring once. Sequenced input: PBMCs. The receptors were sampled from a man in his fifties or sixties in good health and CMV-seropositive.

The chain employs TRBV27 and TRBJ1-6; D not resolved. The V and J ends lost 5 bases and 6 bases respectively, with 17 bases between them. The length of the CDR3 is 16 residues. Germline assignment: CDR1 MNHEY and CDR2 SMNVEV (reference sequence). DNA of the CDR3: TGTGCCAGCAGTCCCTGGAGGACCTCCCTTAATTCACCCCTCCACTTT. Translated, it gives CASSPWRTSLNSPLHF.

The chain combines TRBV19 with TRBJ2-3; 10 nucleotides align to TRBD1. This CDR3 is built from 16 residues. Per germline, CDR1 LNHDA and CDR2 SQIVND (reference sequence). Losses at the gene ends were 6 bases for V and 2 bases for J; bases not matched to a gene: 8. CDR3 amino acids: CASSSPGQGSTDTQYF. In DNA, the CDR3 is TGTGCCAGTAGCAGTCCGGGACAGGGGTCCACAGATACGCAGTATTTT. The variable domain in full, completed from reference TRBV19 and TRBJ2-3, reads DGGITQSPKYLFRKEGQNVTLSCEQNLNHDAMYWYRQDPGQGLRLIYYSQIVNDFQKGDIAEGYSVSREKKESFPLTVTSAQKNPTAFYLCASSSPGQGSTDTQYFGPGTRLTVL.

The V gene is TRBV6-4, the J gene TRBJ2-1, with no clear D. V lost 8 bases to trimming and J lost 9 bases, with 17 bases between them. Germline V gives CDR1 MRHNA, CDR2 SNTAGT. The CDR3 covers 13 residues. The CDR3 nucleotides read TGTGCCAGCTCCCCGAGTAGCCAAGCTGAGCAGTTCTTC. Residues: CASSPSSQAEQFF.

This chain uses TRBV4-1 with TRBJ2-2; the match to TRBD1 covers 7 bases. V dropped 3 bases and J dropped 1; count of bases not matched to a gene: 8. The germline gives CDR1 MGHRA, CDR2 YSYEKL. This CDR3 region has 17 residues. The CDR3 protein is CASSQGIWTGNTGELFF. The CDR3 DNA reads as TGCGCCAGCAGCCAGGGGATTTGGACAGGGAACACCGGGGAGCTGTTTTTT.

This clone was seen more than once but under ten times. This chain uses TRBV28 with TRBJ2-3; 8 positions match TRBD2. Germline V gene lookup returns CDR1 MDHEN and CDR2 SYDVKM. Trimming took 1 base from V and 0 from J; bases not matched to a gene: 6. This CDR3 is built from 17 residues. The CDR3 DNA sequence: TGTGCCAGCAGTTTATACGCTAGCGGGCGAAGCACAGATACGCAGTATTTT. It yields the protein CASSLYASGRSTDTQYF. The full variable domain, completed using reference TRBV28 and TRBJ2-3, is DVKVTQSSRYLVKRTGEKVFLECVQDMDHENMFWYRQDPGLGLRLIYFSYDVKMKEKGDIPEGYSVSREKKERFSLILESASTNQTSMYLCASSLYASGRSTDTQYFGPGTRLTVL.

This clone appeared once. The V and J genes are TRBV6-5 and TRBJ1-2, with 7 bases that match TRBD1. The CDR3 is 13 residues long. Germline CDR1 MNHEY, CDR2 SVGAGI. The junction had 5 bases not matched to a gene; V was cut back by 5 bases and J by 5 bases. CDR3 in DNA: TGTGCCAGCAGTCCCGACAGGGTTTATGGCTACACCTTC. It yields the protein CASSPDRVYGYTF.

CDR3 loop: CASGLDSQETQYF. In DNA, the CDR3 is TGTGCCAGCGGCCTGGACTCCCAAGAGACCCAGTACTTC. This chain joins TRBV11-1 and TRBJ2-5, with D tentatively TRBD2 (5 bases). The CDR3 runs to 13 residues. The V gene lost 8 bases and the J gene lost 1 base, with 11 bases spanning the gap. Looked up from germline, CDR1 is SGHAT and CDR2 is FQDESV (reference sequence).

The chain combines TRBV6-1 with TRBJ1-5; the match to TRBD1 covers 7 bases. V was clipped by 7 bases and J by 1 base; unmatched bases: 4. Germline V gene lookup returns CDR1 MNHNS and CDR2 SASEGT. The CDR3 runs 14 residues. CDR3 amino acids: CASTRDRSNQPQHF. As DNA, the CDR3 is TGTGCCAGCACCCGGGACAGAAGCAATCAGCCCCAGCATTTT.

The CDR3 is CASSLRQTETQYF. In DNA form, the CDR3 reads TGTGCCAGCAGCTTGAGGCAGACTGAGACCCAGTACTTC. The rearrangement joins TRBV5-6 to TRBJ2-5, with D unclear. V lost 1 base, J lost 5 bases, and 9 bases lay in between. The CDR3 extends over 13 amino acids. Germline V CDR1 and CDR2: SGHDT, YYEEEE.